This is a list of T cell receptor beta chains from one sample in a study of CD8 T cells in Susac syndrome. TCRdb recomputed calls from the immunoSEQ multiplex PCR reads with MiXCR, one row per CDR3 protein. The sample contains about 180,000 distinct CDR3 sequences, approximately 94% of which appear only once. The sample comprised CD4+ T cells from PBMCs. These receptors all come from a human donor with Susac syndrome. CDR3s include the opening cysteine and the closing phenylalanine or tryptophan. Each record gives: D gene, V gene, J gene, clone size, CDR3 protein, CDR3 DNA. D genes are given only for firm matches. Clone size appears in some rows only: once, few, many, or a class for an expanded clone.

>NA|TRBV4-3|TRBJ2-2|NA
CASSQNRVIGELFF
TGCGCCAGCAGCCAGAACAGGGTGATCGGGGAGCTGTTTTTT
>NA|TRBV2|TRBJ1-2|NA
CASSGTEYGYTF
TGTGCCAGCAGTGGGACAGAATATGGCTACACCTTC
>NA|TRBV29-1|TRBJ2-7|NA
CSVETGRTYEQYF
TGCAGCGTGGAAACGGGACGGACCTACGAGCAGTACTTC
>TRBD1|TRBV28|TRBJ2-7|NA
CASSSSGTGSYEQYF
TGTGCCAGCAGTTCCTCCGGGACAGGCTCCTACGAGCAGTACTTC
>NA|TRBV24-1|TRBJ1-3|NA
CATSDPLGNTIYF
TGTGCCACCAGTGATCCCTTAGGAAACACCATATATTTT
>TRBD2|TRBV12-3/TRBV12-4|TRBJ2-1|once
CASSPGLDHPSYNEQFF
TGTGCCAGCAGTCCCGGACTAGACCACCCTTCCTACAATGAGCAGTTCTTC
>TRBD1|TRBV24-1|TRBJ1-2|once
CATGGDRGYTF
TGTGCCACCGGAGGGGACAGAGGCTACACCTTC
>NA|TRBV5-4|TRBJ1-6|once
CASSLTGGVHSPLHF
TGTGCCAGCAGCCTCACGGGGGGGGTTCACTCACCCCTCCACTTT
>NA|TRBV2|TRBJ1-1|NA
CASRGRSESNTEAFF
TGTGCCAGCAGAGGTAGAAGCGAGTCGAACACTGAAGCTTTCTTT
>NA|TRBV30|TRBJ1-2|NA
CAWSPTLAGRRGGYTF
TGTGCCTGGAGTCCAACCCTCGCAGGACGAAGGGGCGGCTACACCTTC
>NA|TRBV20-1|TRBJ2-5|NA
CSARDMGTQETQYF
TGCAGTGCTAGAGATATGGGGACCCAAGAGACCCAGTACTTC
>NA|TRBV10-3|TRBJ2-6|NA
CAISGFSGANVLTF
TGTGCCATCAGCGGCTTCTCTGGGGCCAACGTCCTGACTTTC
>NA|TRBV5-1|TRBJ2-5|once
CASSDPGAGQETQYF
TGCGCCAGCAGCGATCCCGGGGCAGGGCAAGAGACCCAGTACTTC
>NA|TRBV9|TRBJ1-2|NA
CASSSGGINYGYTF
TGTGCCAGCAGCTCCGGCGGGATAAACTATGGCTACACCTTC
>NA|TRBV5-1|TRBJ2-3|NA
CASSLVPTGTDTQYF
TGCGCCAGCAGCTTGGTCCCTACCGGCACAGATACGCAGTATTTT
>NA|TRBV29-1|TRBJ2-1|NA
CSVAQADYNEQFF
TGCAGCGTTGCACAGGCGGACTACAATGAGCAGTTCTTC
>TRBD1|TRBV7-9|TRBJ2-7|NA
CASSLGDRENEQYF
TGTGCCAGCAGCTTAGGGGACAGGGAGAACGAGCAGTACTTC
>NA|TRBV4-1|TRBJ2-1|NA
CASSQDHDEQFF
TGCGCCAGCAGCCAAGATCACGATGAGCAGTTCTTC
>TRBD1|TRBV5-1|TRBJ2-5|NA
CASSFQGARETQYF
TGCGCCAGCAGCTTCCAGGGGGCTCGGGAGACCCAGTACTTC
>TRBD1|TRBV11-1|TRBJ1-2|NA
CASSLEVAGGQRADGYTF
TGTGCCAGCAGCTTAGAGGTCGCAGGGGGCCAGAGGGCGGATGGCTACACCTTC
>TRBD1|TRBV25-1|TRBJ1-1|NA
CASSGTGGQLNTEAFF
TGTGCCAGCAGTGGGACAGGGGGGCAATTGAACACTGAAGCTTTCTTT
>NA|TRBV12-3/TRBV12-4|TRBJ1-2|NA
CANSLAQGERGYTF
TGTGCCAACAGTTTAGCACAGGGTGAACGTGGCTACACCTTC
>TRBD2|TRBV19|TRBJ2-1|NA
CASSIVAGARNEQFF
TGTGCCAGTAGTATAGTGGCGGGAGCACGGAATGAGCAGTTCTTC
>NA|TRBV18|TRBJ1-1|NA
CASSPSWGDTEAFF
TGTGCCAGCTCACCAAGCTGGGGAGACACTGAAGCTTTCTTT
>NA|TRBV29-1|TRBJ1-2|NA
CSVAPGRDDYGYTF
TGCAGCGTTGCCCCAGGGCGAGACGACTATGGCTACACCTTC
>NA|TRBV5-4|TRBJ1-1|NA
CASSLLRDMNTEAFF
TGTGCCAGCAGCTTGTTACGGGATATGAACACTGAAGCTTTCTTT